These 25 T cell receptor beta chains were all obtained from the same sample, sequenced in a study of shared clonotypes between healthy human individuals. Generated by immunoSEQ multiplex PCR, the TCRdb table keeps only in-frame clones and is missing some. The repertoire holds 1,500,000 or so clones, with about 98.5% as singletons. The sequencing sample was made of naive CD4+ T cells sorted from blood. Sample subset: CD45RA+ positively selected. The receptors stem from a man between 25 and 39 years old in good health.

The rearrangement links TRBV28 to TRBJ2-3, with 10 bases that match TRBD2. Looked up from germline, CDR1 is MDHEN and CDR2 is SYDVKM. J lost 4 bases, V lost 7 bases, and 11 bases had no gene match. CDR3 length equals 16 residues. The CDR3 sequence is CASTLISGRFSDTQYF. DNA for the CDR3: TGTGCCAGCACCCTAATTAGCGGGAGGTTTTCAGATACGCAGTATTTT.

The chain employs TRBV9 and TRBJ2-1; the match to TRBD1 covers 7 bases. Germline CDR1 reads SGDLS; CDR2 reads YYNGEE. J was trimmed by 0 bases and V by 6 bases; bases with no gene match: 0. The CDR3 consists of 13 residues. CDR3 residues: CASTGGSYNEQFF. The CDR3 DNA follows: TGTGCCAGCACAGGGGGCTCCTACAATGAGCAGTTCTTC. Full variable domain (remainder filled in from reference TRBV9 and TRBJ2-1): DSGVTQTPKHLITATGQRVTLRCSPRSGDLSVYWYQQSLDQGLQFLIQYYNGEERAKGNILERFSAQQFPDLHSELNLSSLELGDSALYFCASTGGSYNEQFFGPGTRLTVL.

This chain connects TRBV6-5 to TRBJ1-3, with D tentatively TRBD1 (5 bases). The CDR3 has 15 amino acids. The V end was cut by 6 bases, the J end by 0 bases, with 12 bases between. Germline loops: CDR1 MNHEY, CDR2 SVGAGI. CDR3 region: CASSRPGLSGNTIYF. The CDR3 coding sequence is TGTGCCAGCAGCCGACCGGGGCTCTCTGGAAACACCATATATTTT.

The genes are TRBV9 and TRBJ2-1; 11 nucleotides line up with TRBD2. Germline values: CDR1 SGDLS, CDR2 YYNGEE. There are 16 residues in the CDR3. With V trimmed by 4 bases and J by 5 bases, 8 bases remained unmatched. The CDR3 region has the DNA TGTGCCAGCAGCCTCCTTAGCGGGAGGGCCCACAATGAGCAGTTCTTC. Translation gives CASSLLSGRAHNEQFF.

The chain carries TRBV5-5 and TRBJ2-7; the match to TRBD1 covers 10 bases. This CDR3 is built from 16 residues. The V gene's germline CDR1 is SGHKS and CDR2 YYEKEE (reference sequence). V dropped 2 bases and J dropped 6; count of bases not matched to a gene: 11. In DNA form, the CDR3 reads TGTGCCAGCAGCTTCGTGTTAGGGACAGGGGTCGGCGAGCAGTACTTC. It translates to CASSFVLGTGVGEQYF.

The DNA for the CDR3 is TGTGCCTGCCTATTGAGGGGAGAATCGGTGGTGAACACTGAAGCTTTCTTT. It yields the protein CACLLRGESVVNTEAFF. The chain links TRBV30 to TRBJ1-1; weak D call: TRBD1 (5 bases). The CDR3 has 17 amino acids. Germline V lookup: CDR1 GTSNPN, CDR2 SVGIG (reference sequence). V was pared by 6 bases and J by 0 bases, with 23 bases between. Based on the CDR3 plus reference TRBV30 and TRBJ1-1, the full variable domain is SQTIHQWPATLVQPVGSPLSLECTVEGTSNPNLYWYRQAAGRGLQLLFYSVGIGQISSEVPQNLSASRPQDRQFILSSKKLLLSDSGFYLCACLLRGESVVNTEAFFGQGTRLTVV.

The J gene is TRBJ2-3, the V gene TRBV9; D ambiguous. V was trimmed by 0 bases and J by 4 bases, leaving 3 bases between them. The germline V gene encodes CDR1 SGDLS and CDR2 YYNGEE. This CDR3 spans 12 amino acids. Here the CDR3 reads CASSVAADTQYF. CDR3 sequence (DNA): TGTGCCAGCAGCGTAGCGGCAGATACGCAGTATTTT. Complete variable domain (other parts from reference TRBV9 and TRBJ2-3): DSGVTQTPKHLITATGQRVTLRCSPRSGDLSVYWYQQSLDQGLQFLIQYYNGEERAKGNILERFSAQQFPDLHSELNLSSLELGDSALYFCASSVAADTQYFGPGTRLTVL.

The chain carries TRBV5-1 and TRBJ1-5; tentatively, D is TRBD1 (6 bases). V lost 1 base, J lost 6 bases, and 11 bases lay in between. The CDR3 runs to 14 residues. Germline-derived CDR1 and CDR2 are SGHRS and YFSETQ. CDR3 nucleotide sequence: TGCGCCAGCAGCTTGAGGGGGGGTGGTCAGCCCCAGCATTTT. Its protein product is CASSLRGGGQPQHF.

Concerning this clone itself: This sample also contains other DNA sequences that code for the same CDR3. The genes are TRBV7-2 and TRBJ2-3; D unresolved. The CDR3 has 14 residues. Trimming left V 2 bases short and J 1 base short, with 7 bases between. Germline V lookup: CDR1 SGHTA, CDR2 FQGNSA. CDR3 coding DNA: TGTGCCAGCAGCTTAACGAGCGGCACAGATACGCAGTATTTT. This gives the protein CASSLTSGTDTQYF. The full variable domain, with the rest looked up from reference TRBV7-2 and TRBJ2-3, is GAGVSQSPSNKVTEKGKDVELRCDPISGHTALYWYRQSLGQGLEFLIYFQGNSAPDKSGLPSDRFSAERTGGSVSTLTIQRTQQEDSAVYLCASSLTSGTDTQYFGPGTRLTVL.

The rearrangement links TRBV2 to TRBJ1-2; weak D call: TRBD1 (5 bases). Germline values: CDR1 SNHLY, CDR2 FYNNEI. V was trimmed by 6 bases and J by 8 bases, leaving 10 bases between them. The CDR3 has 11 amino acids. CDR3 protein: CASREQAGYTF. As DNA, the CDR3 is TGTGCCAGCAGGGAACAGGCGGGCTACACCTTC.

Here the CDR3 reads CASSRKNIQYF. Here the CDR3 DNA reads TGTGCCAGCAGTAGAAAAAACATTCAGTACTTC. The chain uses TRBV6-5 and TRBJ2-4; D gene unclear. Germline-derived CDR1 and CDR2 are MNHEY and SVGAGI. Deletions cut 5 bases from V and 4 bases from J, with 3 bases between. The CDR3 length is 11 residues.

The rearrangement uses TRBV6-6 and TRBJ2-7; 7 bases line up with TRBD2. V lost 6 bases to trimming and J lost 4 bases; unmatched junction nucleotides: 9. CDR1 is MNHNY, CDR2 SVGAGI, per germline (reference sequence). This CDR3 comprises 14 residues. CDR3 protein: CASSDSTSRYEQYF. CDR3 nucleotides: TGTGCCAGCAGCGATTCGACTAGCCGTTACGAGCAGTACTTC.

Turning to this clone: Other nucleotide sequences in the sample specify the same CDR3. J is TRBJ1-5 and V is TRBV19, with D possibly TRBD1 on 5 matching bases. The length of the CDR3 is 14 residues. Germline values: CDR1 LNHDA, CDR2 SQIVND (reference sequence). Trimming removed 3 bases at V and 1 base at J, with 7 bases between. CDR3 nucleotide sequence: TGTGCCAGTAGTATTAGGGGCAGCAATCAGCCCCAGCATTTT. Its translation is CASSIRGSNQPQHF.

This chain uses TRBV7-8 with TRBJ1-2; D ambiguous. This CDR3 region has 15 residues. The germline CDR1 and CDR2 sequences are SGHVS and FQNEAQ. V was pared by 2 bases and J by 1 base, with 11 bases between. The CDR3 DNA is TGTGCCAGCAGCTTAACCGACGGACTTAACTATGGCTACACCTTC. This codes for CASSLTDGLNYGYTF.

The chain couples TRBV6-5 to TRBJ1-5; D unclear. This CDR3 spans 15 amino acids. The germline CDR1 and CDR2 sequences are MNHEY and SVGAGI. The ends were cut back, 0 bases at V and 6 bases at J, with 12 bases in the middle. In nucleotides, the CDR3 is TGTGCCAGCAGTTACTCGATACTGGCAGGTCAGCCCCAGCATTTT. Translation gives CASSYSILAGQPQHF.

As concerns this clone: Other DNA sequences within the sample encode an identical CDR3. This rearrangement joins TRBV6-5 to TRBJ1-3; D is unresolved. The CDR3 runs to 11 residues. Germline V gene data show CDR1 as MNHEY and CDR2 as SVGAGI. Trimming stripped 5 bases from V and 7 bases from J, with 6 bases between. The CDR3 nucleotides are TGTGCCAGCAGTCAAGGGAACACCATATATTTT. Translated: CASSQGNTIYF.

The chain joins TRBV4-1 to TRBJ2-3, with 13 bases fitting TRBD2. The CDR3 is made up of 20 amino acids. The trim removed 5 bases at V and 0 bases at J, leaving 14 bases unmatched. Germline V gives CDR1 MGHRA, CDR2 YSYEKL. CDR3 in amino acids: CASSFRGLAGVSSSTDTQYF. The CDR3 nucleotides read TGCGCCAGCAGCTTCCGCGGACTAGCGGGAGTGTCATCCAGCACAGATACGCAGTATTTT.

The chain joins TRBV25-1 to TRBJ2-7, with D possibly matching TRBD2 (6 bases). This CDR3 is built from 13 residues. From germline, CDR1 is MGHDK and CDR2 SYGVNS. Trimming cost V 8 bases and J 8 bases, with 19 bases left between them. CDR3 nucleotide sequence: TGTGCCAGCGGCGTAAGTGAGGGCGGGAAGCAGTACTTC. Translated: CASGVSEGGKQYF.

The rearrangement links TRBV5-1 to TRBJ2-3; TRBD1 matches 9 bases. V gave up 4 bases and J gave up 7 bases; unmatched junction bases: 7. This CDR3 region has 14 residues. The V gene's germline CDR1 is SGHRS and CDR2 YFSETQ. CDR3 nucleotide sequence: TGCGCCAGCAGCCCACAGGGGGCGCTGAATACGCAGTATTTT. Protein product: CASSPQGALNTQYF.

The chain recombines TRBV28 with TRBJ2-3; D not resolved. Trimming removed 11 bases from V and 1 base from J, with 7 bases in between. CDR3 length: 11 amino acids. Germline-derived CDR1 and CDR2 are MDHEN and SYDVKM. CDR3 loop: CAYGGTDTQYF. CDR3 coding DNA: TGTGCCTATGGGGGCACAGATACGCAGTATTTT.

V usage is TRBV19 and J usage is TRBJ1-5; a weak D match, TRBD1 (6 bases). V lost 7 bases and J lost 3, with 28 bases in between. Germline CDR1 is LNHDA and CDR2 is SQIVND (reference sequence). The CDR3 is 19 residues long. CDR3 DNA: TGTGCCAGTACCCCCGGTAGCCTCCCCGTTACAGGGTCCAATCAGCCCCAGCATTTT. It specifies CASTPGSLPVTGSNQPQHF.

J is TRBJ1-5 and V is TRBV28; 8 bases align to TRBD1. The CDR3 has 15 amino acids. The germline V gene has CDR1 MDHEN and CDR2 SYDVKM. V gave up 6 bases and J gave up 6 bases; unmatched junction bases: 10. The CDR3 reads CASSEGQGPRQPQHF. The CDR3 nucleotides are TGTGCCAGCAGCGAAGGACAGGGTCCACGTCAGCCCCAGCATTTT.

The chain joins TRBV5-1 to TRBJ2-3; D not resolved. The length of the CDR3 is 15 residues. CDR1 and CDR2 (germline): SGHRS, YFSETQ. The germline V and J ends were trimmed by 4 bases and 5 bases, with 17 bases remaining between them. This CDR3 is CASSRDGNPGDTQYF. The CDR3 region has the DNA TGCGCCAGCAGCCGAGACGGCAACCCGGGAGATACGCAGTATTTT.

This rearrangement joins TRBV28 to TRBJ1-1; 7 bases match TRBD1. This CDR3 is 16 amino acids long. Germline V gene sequence: CDR1 MDHEN, CDR2 SYDVKM. J lost 6 bases, V lost 7 bases, and 17 bases had no gene match. The CDR3 DNA is TGTGCCAGCAAAATAGGGGGGACAGCCGGATTGGCTGAAGCTTTCTTT. It specifies CASKIGGTAGLAEAFF.

The rearrangement uses TRBV19 and TRBJ2-7; 7 bases match TRBD2. CDR1 is LNHDA, CDR2 SQIVND, per germline (reference sequence). This CDR3 spans 12 amino acids. Unmatched junction bases numbered 4, after V lost 5 bases and J lost 6 bases. The CDR3 nucleotides are TGTGCCAGTAGTTTCTTAGCGGGCGAGCAGTACTTC. It translates to CASSFLAGEQYF.